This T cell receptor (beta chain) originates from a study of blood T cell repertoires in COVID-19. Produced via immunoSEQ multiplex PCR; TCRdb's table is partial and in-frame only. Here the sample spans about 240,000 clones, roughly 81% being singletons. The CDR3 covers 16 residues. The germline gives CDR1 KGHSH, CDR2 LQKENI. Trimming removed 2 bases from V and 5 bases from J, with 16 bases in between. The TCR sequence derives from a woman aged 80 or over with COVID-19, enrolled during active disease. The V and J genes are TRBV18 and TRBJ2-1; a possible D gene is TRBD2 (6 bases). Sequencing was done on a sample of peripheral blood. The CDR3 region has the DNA TGTGCCAGCTCACCAGGAGATGGTAGCGGTCACAATGAGCAGTTCTTC. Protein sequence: CASSPGDGSGHNEQFF.